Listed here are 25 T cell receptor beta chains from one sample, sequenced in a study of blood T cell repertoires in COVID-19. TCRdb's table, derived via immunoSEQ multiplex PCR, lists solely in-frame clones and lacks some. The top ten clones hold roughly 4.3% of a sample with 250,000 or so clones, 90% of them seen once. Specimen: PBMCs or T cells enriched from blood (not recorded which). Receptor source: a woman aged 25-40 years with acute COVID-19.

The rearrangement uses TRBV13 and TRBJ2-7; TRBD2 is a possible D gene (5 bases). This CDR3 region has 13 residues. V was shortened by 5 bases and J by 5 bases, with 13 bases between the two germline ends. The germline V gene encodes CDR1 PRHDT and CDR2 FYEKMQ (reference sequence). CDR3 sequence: CASSLLGLHEQYF. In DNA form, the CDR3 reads TGTGCCAGCAGCCTACTAGGGTTGCACGAGCAGTACTTC.

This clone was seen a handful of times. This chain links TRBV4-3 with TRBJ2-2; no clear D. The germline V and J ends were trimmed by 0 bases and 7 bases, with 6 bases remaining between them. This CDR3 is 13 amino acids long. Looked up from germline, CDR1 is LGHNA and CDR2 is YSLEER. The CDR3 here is CASSQDTVGELFF. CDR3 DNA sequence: TGCGCCAGCAGCCAAGATACAGTCGGGGAGCTGTTTTTT.

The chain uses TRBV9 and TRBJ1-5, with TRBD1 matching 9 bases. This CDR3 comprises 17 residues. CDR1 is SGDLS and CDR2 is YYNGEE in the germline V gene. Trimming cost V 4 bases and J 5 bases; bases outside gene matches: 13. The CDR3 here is CASSPTPGQGSDQPQHF. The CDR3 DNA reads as TGTGCCAGCAGCCCCACCCCGGGACAGGGATCGGATCAGCCCCAGCATTTT. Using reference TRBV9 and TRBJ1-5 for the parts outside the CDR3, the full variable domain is DSGVTQTPKHLITATGQRVTLRCSPRSGDLSVYWYQQSLDQGLQFLIQYYNGEERAKGNILERFSAQQFPDLHSELNLSSLELGDSALYFCASSPTPGQGSDQPQHFGDGTRLSIL.

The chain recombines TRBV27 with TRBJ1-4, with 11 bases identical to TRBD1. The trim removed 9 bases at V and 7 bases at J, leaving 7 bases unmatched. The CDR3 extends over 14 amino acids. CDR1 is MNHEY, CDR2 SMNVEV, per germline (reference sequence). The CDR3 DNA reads TGTGCCAGTAGGACAGGGGGCACGGGTGAAAAACTGTTTTTT. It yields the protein CASRTGGTGEKLFF. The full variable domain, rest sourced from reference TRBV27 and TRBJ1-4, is EAQVTQNPRYLITVTGKKLTVTCSQNMNHEYMSWYRQDPGLGLRQIYYSMNVEVTDKGDVPEGYKVSRKEKRNFPLILESPSPNQTSLYFCASRTGGTGEKLFFGSGTQLSVL.

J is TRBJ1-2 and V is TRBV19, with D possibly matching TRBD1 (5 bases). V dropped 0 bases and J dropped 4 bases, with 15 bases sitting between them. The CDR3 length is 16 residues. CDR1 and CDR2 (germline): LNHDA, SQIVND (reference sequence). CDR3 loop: CASSIDDSAGFYGYTF. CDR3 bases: TGTGCCAGTAGTATAGATGATTCTGCAGGGTTCTATGGCTACACCTTC.

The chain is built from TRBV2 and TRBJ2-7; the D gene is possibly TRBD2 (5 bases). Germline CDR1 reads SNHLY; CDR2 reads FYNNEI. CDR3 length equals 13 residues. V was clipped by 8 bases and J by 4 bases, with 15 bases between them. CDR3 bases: TGTGCCAGCTCCTTGGTAGGGAGTTACGAGCAGTACTTC. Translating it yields CASSLVGSYEQYF.

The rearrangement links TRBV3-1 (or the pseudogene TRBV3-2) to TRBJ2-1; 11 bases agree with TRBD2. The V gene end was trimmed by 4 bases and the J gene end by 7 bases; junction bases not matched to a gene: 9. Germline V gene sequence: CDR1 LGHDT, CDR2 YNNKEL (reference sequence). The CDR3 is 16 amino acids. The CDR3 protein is CASSPDASGRRNEQFF. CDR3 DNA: TGTGCCAGCAGCCCTGATGCTAGCGGGAGGAGGAATGAGCAGTTCTTC.

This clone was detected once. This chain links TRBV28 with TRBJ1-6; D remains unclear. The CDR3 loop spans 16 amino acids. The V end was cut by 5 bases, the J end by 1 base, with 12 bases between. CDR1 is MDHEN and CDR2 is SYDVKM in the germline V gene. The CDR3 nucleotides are TGTGCCAGCAGTAGTCCAGTTATTTCCTATAATTCACCCCTCCACTTT. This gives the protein CASSSPVISYNSPLHF.

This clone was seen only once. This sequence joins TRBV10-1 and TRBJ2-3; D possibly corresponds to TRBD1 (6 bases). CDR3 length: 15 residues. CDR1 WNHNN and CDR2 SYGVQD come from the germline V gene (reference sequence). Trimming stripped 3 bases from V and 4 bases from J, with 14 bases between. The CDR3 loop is CASSDTPGDPDTQYF. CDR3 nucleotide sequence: TGCGCCAGCAGTGACACGCCAGGGGATCCAGATACGCAGTATTTT.

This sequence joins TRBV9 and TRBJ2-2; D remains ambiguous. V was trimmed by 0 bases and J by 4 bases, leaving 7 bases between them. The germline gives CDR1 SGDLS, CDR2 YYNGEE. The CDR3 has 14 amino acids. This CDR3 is CASSVGAGTGELFF. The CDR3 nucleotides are TGTGCCAGCAGCGTAGGGGCTGGCACCGGGGAGCTGTTTTTT.

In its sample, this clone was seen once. The CDR3 region has the DNA TGTGCCAGCAGCCCGGGACAGGGCGTCTACAATGAGCAGTTCTTC. This encodes CASSPGQGVYNEQFF. The genes are TRBV7-2 and TRBJ2-1; 9 bases match TRBD1. V was pared by 5 bases and J by 3 bases, with 5 bases of the junction left unmatched. The length of the CDR3 is 15 residues. CDR1 is SGHTA, CDR2 FQGNSA, per germline.

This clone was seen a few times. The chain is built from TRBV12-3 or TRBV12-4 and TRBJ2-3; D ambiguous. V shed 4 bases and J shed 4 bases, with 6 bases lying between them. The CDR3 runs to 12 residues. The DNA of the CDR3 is TGTGCCAGCAGTTCGAGTTCAGATACGCAGTATTTT. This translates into CASSSSSDTQYF.

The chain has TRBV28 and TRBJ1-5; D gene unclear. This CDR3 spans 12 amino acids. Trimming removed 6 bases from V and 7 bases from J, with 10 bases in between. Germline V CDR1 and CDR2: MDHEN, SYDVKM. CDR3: CASRPVAQPQHF. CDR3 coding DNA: TGTGCCAGCAGGCCGGTAGCACAGCCCCAGCATTTT.

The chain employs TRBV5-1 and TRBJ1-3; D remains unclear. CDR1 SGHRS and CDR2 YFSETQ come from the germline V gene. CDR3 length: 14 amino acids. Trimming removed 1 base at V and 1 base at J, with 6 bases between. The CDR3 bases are TGCGCCAGCAGCTTGTCGGGTTCTGGAAACACCATATATTTT. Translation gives CASSLSGSGNTIYF.

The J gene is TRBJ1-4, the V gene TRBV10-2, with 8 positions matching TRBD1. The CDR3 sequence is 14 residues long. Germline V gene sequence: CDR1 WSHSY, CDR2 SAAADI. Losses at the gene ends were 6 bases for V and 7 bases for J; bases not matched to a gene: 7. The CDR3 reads CASSLGQGSEKLFF. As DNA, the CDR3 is TGCGCCAGCAGCCTCGGACAGGGTAGTGAAAAACTGTTTTTT.

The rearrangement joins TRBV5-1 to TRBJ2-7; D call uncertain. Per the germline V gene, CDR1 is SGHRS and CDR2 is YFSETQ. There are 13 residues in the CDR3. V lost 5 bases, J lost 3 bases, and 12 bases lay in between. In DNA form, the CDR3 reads TGCGCCAGCAGGATGATGGTCGGCTACGAGCAGTACTTC. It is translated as CASRMMVGYEQYF.

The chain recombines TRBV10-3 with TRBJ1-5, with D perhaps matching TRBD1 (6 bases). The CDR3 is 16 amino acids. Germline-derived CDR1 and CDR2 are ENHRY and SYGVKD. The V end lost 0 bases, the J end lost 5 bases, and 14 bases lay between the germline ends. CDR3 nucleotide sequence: TGTGCCATCAGTGAGTCAGCGACAGGTAGGGATCAGCCCCAGCATTTT. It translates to CAISESATGRDQPQHF.

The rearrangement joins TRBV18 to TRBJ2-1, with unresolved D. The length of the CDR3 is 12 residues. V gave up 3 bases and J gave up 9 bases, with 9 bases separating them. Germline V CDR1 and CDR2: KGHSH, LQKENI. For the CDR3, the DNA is TGTGCCAGCTCACCCAACGGCGGTGAGCAGTTCTTC. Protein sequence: CASSPNGGEQFF.

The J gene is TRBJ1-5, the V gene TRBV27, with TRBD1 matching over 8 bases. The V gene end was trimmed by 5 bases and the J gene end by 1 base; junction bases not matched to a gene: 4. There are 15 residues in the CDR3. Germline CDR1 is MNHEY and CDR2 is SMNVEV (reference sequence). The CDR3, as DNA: TGTGCCAGCAGTCTCAACAGGGGGAGCAATCAGCCCCAGCATTTT. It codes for CASSLNRGSNQPQHF.

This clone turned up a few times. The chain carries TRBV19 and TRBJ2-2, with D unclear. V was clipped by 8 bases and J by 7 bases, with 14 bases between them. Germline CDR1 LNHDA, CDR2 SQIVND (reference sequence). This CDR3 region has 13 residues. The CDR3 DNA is TGTGCCAGTGAAATCGGTCCCGACGGGGAGCTGTTTTTT. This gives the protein CASEIGPDGELFF.

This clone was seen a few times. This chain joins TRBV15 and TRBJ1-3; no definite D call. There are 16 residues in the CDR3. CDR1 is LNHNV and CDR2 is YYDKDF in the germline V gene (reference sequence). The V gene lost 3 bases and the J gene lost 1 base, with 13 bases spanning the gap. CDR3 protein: CATSSRRGSSGNTIYF. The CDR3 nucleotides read TGTGCCACCAGCAGTCGCCGGGGTTCTTCTGGAAACACCATATATTTT.

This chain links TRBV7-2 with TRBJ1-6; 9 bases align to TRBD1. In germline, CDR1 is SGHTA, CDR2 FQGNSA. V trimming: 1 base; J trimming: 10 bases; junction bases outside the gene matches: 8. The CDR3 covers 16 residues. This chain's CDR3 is CASSLGSGQGSSPLHF. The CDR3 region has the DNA TGTGCCAGCAGCTTAGGATCGGGACAGGGATCCTCACCCCTCCACTTT.

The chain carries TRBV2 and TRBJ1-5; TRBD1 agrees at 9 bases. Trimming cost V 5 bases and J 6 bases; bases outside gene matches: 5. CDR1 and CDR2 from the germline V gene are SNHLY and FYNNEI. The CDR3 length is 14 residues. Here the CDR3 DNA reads TGTGCCAGCAGTCCAACAGGGGGCCTTCAGCCCCAGCATTTT. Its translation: CASSPTGGLQPQHF. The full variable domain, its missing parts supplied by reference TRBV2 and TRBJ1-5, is EPEVTQTPSHQVTQMGQEVILRCVPISNHLYFYWYRQILGQKVEFLVSFYNNEISEKSEIFDDQFSVERPDGSNFTLKIRSTKLEDSAMYFCASSPTGGLQPQHFGDGTRLSIL.

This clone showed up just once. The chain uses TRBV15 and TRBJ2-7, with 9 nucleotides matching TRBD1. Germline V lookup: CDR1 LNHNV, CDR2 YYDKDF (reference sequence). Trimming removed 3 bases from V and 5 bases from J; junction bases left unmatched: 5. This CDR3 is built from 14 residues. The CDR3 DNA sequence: TGTGCCACCAGCAGCCGCCGGGACAGGGACGAGCAGTACTTC. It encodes CATSSRRDRDEQYF.

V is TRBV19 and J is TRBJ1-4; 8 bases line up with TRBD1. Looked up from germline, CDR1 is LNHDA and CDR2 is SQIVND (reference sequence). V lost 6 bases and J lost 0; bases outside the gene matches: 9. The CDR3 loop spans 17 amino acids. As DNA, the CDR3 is TGTGCCAGTAGAGGAACAGGGGGAAGGTCAACTAATGAAAAACTGTTTTTT. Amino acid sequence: CASRGTGGRSTNEKLFF.